The 30 T cell receptor beta chains below all came from one sample that was sequenced in a study of radiotherapy plus CTLA-4 blockade in lung cancer. Data came from immunoSEQ multiplex PCR; TCRdb stores just in-frame clones and leaves some out. The repertoire holds approximately 45,000 clones, with approximately 62% as singletons. Source: peripheral blood, taken from a patient treated with radiotherapy plus ipilimumab. The receptor set was obtained from a human donor with non-small cell lung cancer who had a partial response to radiotherapy plus ipilimumab.

The chain employs TRBV18 and TRBJ1-5; D is perhaps TRBD1 (5 bases). V was pared by 1 base and J by 7 bases, with 11 bases between. Germline V gene sequence: CDR1 KGHSH, CDR2 LQKENI. The CDR3 sequence is 14 residues long. This chain's CDR3 is CASSPQGREQPQHF. CDR3 in DNA: TGTGCCAGCTCACCACAGGGGAGGGAACAGCCCCAGCATTTT.

This chain links TRBV30 with TRBJ2-2, with TRBD2 matching 7 bases. The V gene end was trimmed by 3 bases and the J gene end by 7 bases; junction bases not matched to a gene: 8. The CDR3 runs 14 residues. The germline V gene encodes CDR1 GTSNPN and CDR2 SVGIG (reference sequence). In nucleotides, the CDR3 is TGTGCCTGGAGCGGGGGGAACCTCCGCGGGGAGCTGTTTTTT. Translation: CAWSGGNLRGELFF.

This clone turned up a few times. The chain recombines TRBV19 with TRBJ1-1, with TRBD1 matching 9 bases. Losses at the gene ends were 7 bases for V and 9 bases for J; bases not matched to a gene: 21. CDR1 is LNHDA and CDR2 is SQIVND in the germline V gene (reference sequence). The CDR3 contains 17 residues. The CDR3 nucleotides are TGTGCCAGTATGCGGAATAAGCCTGGGACAGGGAAACCACAAGCTTTCTTT. This sequence encodes CASMRNKPGTGKPQAFF.

This clone was seen only a few times. V usage is TRBV4-1 and J usage is TRBJ1-4; 7 nucleotides align to TRBD1. The V and J ends lost 3 bases and 0 bases, in that order; junction bases with no gene match: 13. There are 19 residues in the CDR3. Germline CDR1 reads MGHRA; CDR2 reads YSYEKL. The CDR3 region has the DNA TGCGCCAGCAGCCAGGGCGGGACAGCCTTATCGACAACTAATGAAAAACTGTTTTTT. It encodes CASSQGGTALSTTNEKLFF.

This sequence joins TRBV19 and TRBJ2-5, with D possibly being TRBD2 (6 bases). Germline assignment: CDR1 LNHDA and CDR2 SQIVND (reference sequence). Trimming took off 5 bases at V and 7 bases at J, with 14 bases between the two ends. The CDR3 has 13 amino acids. In DNA form, the CDR3 reads TGTGCCAGTAGTTCCCCCCTCGGGGGGACCCAGTACTTC. Amino acid sequence: CASSSPLGGTQYF. Supplemented by reference TRBV19 and TRBJ2-5, the full variable domain reads DGGITQSPKYLFRKEGQNVTLSCEQNLNHDAMYWYRQDPGQGLRLIYYSQIVNDFQKGDIAEGYSVSREKKESFPLTVTSAQKNPTAFYLCASSSPLGGTQYFGPGTRLLVL.

V is TRBV5-5 and J is TRBJ1-5, with D hard to call. The length of the CDR3 is 13 residues. From germline, CDR1 is SGHKS and CDR2 YYEKEE (reference sequence). The germline V and J ends were trimmed by 3 bases and 1 base, with 5 bases remaining between them. Here the CDR3 reads CASSWRSNQPQHF. As DNA, the CDR3 is TGTGCCAGCAGCTGGAGAAGCAATCAGCCCCAGCATTTT.

This clone was counted only a few times. The chain carries TRBV7-9 and TRBJ2-7; the D gene is possibly TRBD1 (6 bases). Germline CDR1 and CDR2: SEHNR and FQNEAQ (reference sequence). The CDR3 contains 14 residues. Between the trimmed V and J ends, which lost 3 bases and 4 bases, there was a span of 13 bases. In nucleotides, the CDR3 is TGTGCCAGCAGCTTGGCAGGGGTGTCTTACGAGCAGTACTTC. Protein sequence: CASSLAGVSYEQYF.

The rearrangement joins TRBV5-1 to TRBJ2-3; D unresolved. V shed 0 bases and J shed 3 bases, with 11 bases lying between them. Germline loops: CDR1 SGHRS, CDR2 YFSETQ. CDR3 length equals 15 residues. The CDR3 sequence: CASSLDGSRTDTQYF. DNA for the CDR3: TGCGCCAGCAGCTTGGACGGATCTAGAACAGATACGCAGTATTTT.

A note on this clone: The conserved closing phenylalanine or tryptophan is absent in this CDR3, likely reflecting a read error. The limits of the CDR3 on the DNA are not certain, so only TCRdb's listed CDR3 is given. The V gene is TRBV7-2, the J gene TRBJ2-7; the table's TRBD2 call for D was not verified on the DNA. The CDR3 is 12 amino acids long, termini counted. Germline CDR1 SGHTA, CDR2 FQGNSA. CDR3 region: CASSSSSGRAVL.

The chain links TRBV5-1 to TRBJ1-1, with TRBD1 as a possible D gene (6 bases). V was pared by 0 bases and J by 4 bases, with 10 bases between. CDR3 length: 14 residues. Germline V lookup: CDR1 SGHRS, CDR2 YFSETQ. This CDR3 is CASSLGDTVTEAFF. In DNA, the CDR3 is TGCGCCAGCAGCTTGGGGGACACGGTCACTGAAGCTTTCTTT.

Regarding this clone: The junction shows a germline mismatch at one end, possibly a read error. In nucleotides, the CDR3 is TGTGCCAGCAGTGAAGGCCCGTCGACAATGCTCTATCCTCTCTTT. It translates to CASSEGPSTMLYPLF. V gene TRBV2 combines with J gene TRBJ1-1; D is undetermined. This CDR3 has 15 amino acids. Looked up from germline, CDR1 is SNHLY and CDR2 is FYNNEI.

The chain links TRBV11-2 to TRBJ1-1; the D is unclear. V shed 1 base and J shed 4 bases, with 7 bases lying between them. The CDR3 totals 13 residues. Germline values: CDR1 SGHAT, CDR2 FQNNGV. This chain's CDR3 is CASSLGASTEAFF. In DNA form, the CDR3 reads TGTGCCAGCAGCTTAGGGGCCTCCACTGAAGCTTTCTTT.

This chain uses TRBV6-1 with TRBJ2-7, with 15 bases matching TRBD2. V trimming: 4 bases; J trimming: 4 bases; junction bases outside the gene matches: 14. In germline, CDR1 is MNHNS, CDR2 SASEGT. The CDR3 extends over 19 amino acids. CDR3 sequence: CASSAEGRTSGRARYEQYF. As DNA, the CDR3 is TGTGCCAGCAGTGCCGAAGGCAGGACTAGCGGGAGGGCTCGGTACGAGCAGTACTTC.

The chain employs TRBV7-6 and TRBJ2-7; 9 bases align to TRBD2. After removal of 1 base from V and 6 bases from J, the junction contained 4 bases not matched to a gene. From germline, CDR1 is SGHVS and CDR2 FNYEAQ. The CDR3 totals 14 residues. The CDR3 reads CASSLGAGGAEQYF. CDR3 sequence (DNA): TGTGCCAGCAGCTTAGGAGCGGGGGGTGCCGAGCAGTACTTC.

The CDR3 reads CATLATRSGANVLTF. In DNA, the CDR3 is TGTGCCACCCTGGCGACTCGCTCTGGGGCCAACGTCCTGACTTTC. The chain couples TRBV27 to TRBJ2-6; D uncertain. Looked up from germline, CDR1 is MNHEY and CDR2 is SMNVEV (reference sequence). The CDR3 contains 15 residues. Trimming pared 10 bases from V and 0 bases from J, leaving 13 bases between.

The chain couples TRBV7-3 to TRBJ2-1, with TRBD2 as a possible D gene (6 bases). Germline V gene sequence: CDR1 SGHTA, CDR2 FQGTGA. This CDR3 spans 13 amino acids. V was pared by 0 bases and J by 10 bases, with 10 bases between. As DNA, the CDR3 is TGTGCCAGCAGCTTAACGAGGCGGGACGAGCAGTTCTTC. It specifies CASSLTRRDEQFF.

The chain carries TRBV13 and TRBJ1-4; 7 bases agree with TRBD1. Germline lookup yields CDR1 PRHDT and CDR2 FYEKMQ (reference sequence). Losses at the gene ends were 5 bases for V and 7 bases for J; bases not matched to a gene: 19. The CDR3 is 18 amino acids. The CDR3 nucleotides are TGTGCCAGCAGCCAGAACAACCTCCATCGACAGGGTGGTGAAAAACTGTTTTTT. The encoded protein is CASSQNNLHRQGGEKLFF.

This CDR3 is CASSLWGTGQAEKLFF. In DNA form, the CDR3 reads TGTGCCAGCAGCTTGTGGGGGACAGGGCAAGCCGAAAAACTGTTTTTT. The V gene is TRBV7-2, the J gene TRBJ1-4, with 9 positions matching TRBD1. The length of the CDR3 is 16 residues. Trimming removed 3 bases from V and 8 bases from J; junction bases left unmatched: 10. Germline V gene sequence: CDR1 SGHTA, CDR2 FQGNSA.

This chain connects TRBV19 to TRBJ2-3, with 9 bases that match TRBD1. The V segment lost 6 bases and the J segment 0 bases; nucleotides outside the gene matches: 4. This CDR3 has 15 residues. Germline V gene data show CDR1 as LNHDA and CDR2 as SQIVND (reference sequence). The CDR3 loop is CASSPTGGSTDTQYF. In DNA form, the CDR3 reads TGTGCCAGTAGCCCGACAGGGGGTAGCACAGATACGCAGTATTTT.

The chain joins TRBV19 to TRBJ1-2; no reliable D call. V was pared by 5 bases and J by 4 bases, with 11 bases between. CDR3 length: 13 amino acids. The germline CDR1 and CDR2 sequences are LNHDA and SQIVND (reference sequence). The CDR3 here is CASSSLGFYGYTF. For the CDR3, the DNA is TGTGCCAGTAGTTCTTTGGGCTTCTATGGCTACACCTTC.

The V gene is TRBV9, the J gene TRBJ2-7; D possibly corresponds to TRBD2 (6 bases). CDR1 is SGDLS and CDR2 is YYNGEE in the germline V gene. V was shortened by 0 bases and J by 5 bases, with 15 bases between the two germline ends. CDR3 length equals 15 residues. The CDR3 nucleotides read TGTGCCAGCAGCGTAGCTTACGGGAGCGCCGACGAGCAGTACTTC. Translation gives CASSVAYGSADEQYF. Full variable domain (remainder filled in from reference TRBV9 and TRBJ2-7): DSGVTQTPKHLITATGQRVTLRCSPRSGDLSVYWYQQSLDQGLQFLIQYYNGEERAKGNILERFSAQQFPDLHSELNLSSLELGDSALYFCASSVAYGSADEQYFGPGTRLTVT.

This clone occurred a few times. V usage is TRBV18 and J usage is TRBJ1-1; D is possibly TRBD1 (6 bases). V lost 1 base to trimming and J lost 3 bases, with 15 bases between them. Germline CDR1 reads KGHSH; CDR2 reads LQKENI. This CDR3 contains 16 residues. The DNA of the CDR3 is TGTGCCAGCTCACCACTCCCGACAGGATTGGACACTGAAGCTTTCTTT. Its protein product is CASSPLPTGLDTEAFF.

CDR3: CASSQWGPTGADEAFF. The CDR3 coding sequence is TGCGCCAGCAGCCAATGGGGCCCCACAGGGGCTGATGAAGCTTTCTTT. The gene calls are TRBV5-1 and TRBJ1-1, with TRBD1 matching over 7 bases. This CDR3 has 16 amino acids. With V trimmed by 4 bases and J by 7 bases, 16 bases remained unmatched. In germline, CDR1 is SGHRS, CDR2 YFSETQ.

The J gene is TRBJ2-7, the V gene TRBV10-2, with 10 nucleotides matching TRBD2. V was clipped by 10 bases and J by 2 bases; unmatched bases: 17. Germline CDR1 WSHSY, CDR2 SAAADI. This CDR3 region has 17 residues. CDR3 loop: CATNHLAGATKTYEQYF. CDR3 bases: TGCGCCACCAACCACCTAGCGGGGGCTACAAAAACCTACGAGCAGTACTTC.

Many counts were recorded for this clone. The rearrangement uses TRBV2 and TRBJ2-5; a possible D gene is TRBD1 (6 bases). V was cut by 8 bases and J by 5 bases, with 6 bases left in between. The germline V gene encodes CDR1 SNHLY and CDR2 FYNNEI. The CDR3 length is 10 residues. The CDR3: CASGQETQYF. As DNA, the CDR3 is TGTGCCAGCGGACAGGAGACCCAGTACTTC.

The chain employs TRBV7-9 and TRBJ2-7; maybe TRBD1 (5 bases). Germline assignment: CDR1 SEHNR and CDR2 FQNEAQ (reference sequence). This CDR3 has 15 residues. V was trimmed by 5 bases and J by 5 bases, leaving 19 bases between them. The CDR3 sequence is CASSRQTERPNEQYF. The DNA of the CDR3 is TGTGCCAGCAGCCGACAGACAGAGAGACCGAACGAGCAGTACTTC.

The rearrangement uses TRBV4-3 and TRBJ2-7, with a possible D match to TRBD1 (5 bases). This CDR3 region has 15 residues. CDR1 and CDR2 (germline): LGHNA, YSLEER. The germline V and J ends were trimmed by 0 bases and 5 bases, with 14 bases remaining between them. The CDR3 here is CASSQEPRVRDEQYF. The DNA of the CDR3 is TGCGCCAGCAGCCAAGAACCCAGGGTCAGGGACGAGCAGTACTTC.

The chain recombines TRBV9 with TRBJ2-2; TRBD2 matches at 7 bases. CDR3 length: 15 amino acids. The junction had 3 bases not matched to a gene; V was cut back by 4 bases and J by 0 bases. Germline assignment: CDR1 SGDLS and CDR2 YYNGEE. CDR3 in DNA: TGTGCCAGCAGCCGCGGACTAGCGAACACCGGGGAGCTGTTTTTT. Translated, it gives CASSRGLANTGELFF.

This clone turned up a few times. The V call is TRBV6-1, the J call TRBJ2-7; perhaps TRBD2 as D (5 bases). V dropped 7 bases and J dropped 5 bases, with 18 bases sitting between them. This CDR3 comprises 14 residues. Germline V gene lookup returns CDR1 MNHNS and CDR2 SASEGT. CDR3 nucleotides: TGTGCCAGCACCCCCCAACCTGGAGGCGACGAGCAGTACTTC. Translation: CASTPQPGGDEQYF.

J is TRBJ1-1 and V is TRBV5-6, with D uncertain. The CDR3 has 14 residues. Deletions cut 0 bases from V and 0 bases from J, with 6 bases between. In germline, CDR1 is SGHDT, CDR2 YYEEEE. The DNA of the CDR3 is TGTGCCAGCAGCTTGGCCCCAGTGAACACTGAAGCTTTCTTT. Translated: CASSLAPVNTEAFF.